This T cell receptor (beta chain) was identified during a study of blood T cell repertoires in COVID-19. Study details: Sites across the United States, Italy and Spain contributed samples from acute and convalescent COVID-19. Sources were T cells, B-cell-depleted T cells, or PBMCs; the material itself was cDNA or gDNA.

The repertoire was sequenced with immunoSEQ multiplex PCR; TCRdb's copy has only in-frame clones and lacks some. The data hold some 57,000 clones, with 80% to 95% observed a single time. This CDR3 has 13 amino acids. V lost 6 bases and J lost 7, with 11 bases in between. Germline V lookup: CDR1 SGHRS, CDR2 YFSETQ. The sequenced sample was peripheral blood. The sequence was obtained from a human donor in a cohort sampled during active COVID-19. The chain recombines TRBV5-1 with TRBJ1-6; TRBD1 is a possible D gene (5 bases). The CDR3 DNA reads as TGCGCCAGCAATGATGGGGGGAATTCACCCCTCCACTTT. Its translation is CASNDGGNSPLHF.